The next 12 T cell receptor beta chains were all read from a single sample in a study of T cells in Graves' hyperthyroidism and ophthalmopathy. TCR beta CDR3 regions were amplified from RNA. The study used the HTBI primer set for a first-round RT-PCR of the TCR CDR3. TCRdb reprocessed the multiplex PCR reads via MiXCR and lists one record per CDR3 protein. The data hold about 250,000 distinct CDR3 sequences, with 20% to 25% observed a single time. The sequencing sample was made of blood. These receptors came from a man aged 30 to 39 with Graves' ophthalmopathy.

The chain uses TRBV12-3 or TRBV12-4 and TRBJ2-1; TRBD1 matches at 8 bases. The CDR3 sequence is 15 residues long. Trimming at V came to 3 bases and at J to 9 bases, leaving 10 bases not matched to a gene. CDR3 sequence: CASSLSGTGLTEQFF. The CDR3 coding sequence is TGTGCCAGCAGTTTGTCGGGGACAGGTCTTACTGAGCAGTTCTTC.

This rearrangement joins TRBV6-1 to TRBJ1-4; D remains unclear. Per the germline V gene, CDR1 is MNHNS and CDR2 is SASEGT. The V and J ends lost 3 bases and 0 bases respectively, with 2 bases between them. The CDR3 contains 13 residues. Here the CDR3 reads CASSESTNEKLFF. In nucleotides, the CDR3 is TGTGCCAGCAGTGAGTCAACTAATGAAAAACTGTTTTTT.

CDR3 sequence: CASNRIGNEQFF. The CDR3 coding sequence is TGCGCCAGCAACCGGATCGGCAATGAGCAGTTCTTC. This chain links TRBV5-1 with TRBJ2-1; D gene uncertain. V lost 6 bases, J lost 6 bases, and 10 bases lay in between. The germline V gene encodes CDR1 SGHRS and CDR2 YFSETQ. The CDR3 sequence is 12 residues long.

This chain uses TRBV28 with TRBJ1-5; D is undetermined. This CDR3 has 12 residues. With 6 bases removed from V and 4 bases from J, the gap between germline ends came to 7 bases. Germline lookup yields CDR1 MDHEN and CDR2 SYDVKM. This CDR3 is CASRLGNQPQHF. In DNA form, the CDR3 reads TGTGCCAGCAGACTGGGAAATCAGCCCCAGCATTTT.

This clonotype was observed a handful of times. The rearrangement links TRBV5-1 to TRBJ2-3, with no clear D. Germline values: CDR1 SGHRS, CDR2 YFSETQ. The CDR3 covers 16 residues. V lost 4 bases and J lost 4, with 19 bases in between. The CDR3 sequence is CASSRTAYQPPDTQYF. The CDR3 DNA reads as TGCGCCAGCAGCCGGACGGCCTATCAGCCGCCAGATACGCAGTATTTT.

This clonotype showed up many times. This sequence joins TRBV18 and TRBJ2-2, with D maybe TRBD1 (6 bases). CDR1 is KGHSH, CDR2 LQKENI, per germline. This CDR3 comprises 13 residues. Trimming removed 5 bases from V and 6 bases from J, with 10 bases in between. The chain's CDR3 is CASSLQGAGELFF. For the CDR3, the DNA is TGTGCCAGCTCATTACAGGGTGCCGGGGAGCTGTTTTTT.

This chain joins TRBV18 and TRBJ2-7, with D perhaps matching TRBD1 or TRBD2 (5 bases each). This CDR3 comprises 14 residues. Deletions cut 2 bases from V and 0 bases from J, with 8 bases between. In germline, CDR1 is KGHSH, CDR2 LQKENI. CDR3 nucleotides: TGTGCCAGCTCACCAGAGGGGAGCTCCTACGAGCAGTACTTC. It encodes CASSPEGSSYEQYF.

This clonotype turned up a few times. CDR3 region: CASKLAGLGTGELFF. The CDR3 DNA is TGCGCCAGCAAACTAGCGGGACTCGGTACCGGGGAGCTGTTTTTT. The chain has TRBV5-1 and TRBJ2-2, with TRBD2 identical over 10 bases. V lost 6 bases and J lost 5; bases outside the gene matches: 7. The CDR3 consists of 15 residues. Germline loops: CDR1 SGHRS, CDR2 YFSETQ.

This clonotype was seen a handful of times. This chain joins TRBV15 and TRBJ2-7; unclear D gene. Looked up from germline, CDR1 is LNHNV and CDR2 is YYDKDF (reference sequence). CDR3 size: 14 residues. V was cut by 5 bases and J by 0 bases, with 11 bases left in between. The CDR3 is CATSPLAHSYEQYF. The CDR3 DNA is TGTGCCACCAGCCCACTGGCCCACTCCTACGAGCAGTACTTC.

The gene calls are TRBV3-1 and TRBJ2-1; D unclear. Between the trimmed V and J ends, which lost 6 bases and 7 bases, there was a span of 13 bases. This CDR3 has 13 amino acids. Germline assignment: CDR1 LGHDT and CDR2 YNNKEL (reference sequence). The CDR3 DNA reads TGTGCCAGCAGGGCACAAGTAGAAAATGAGCAGTTCTTC. Amino acids: CASRAQVENEQFF.

This clonotype showed up many times. J is TRBJ2-7 and V is TRBV28; TRBD1 is a possible D gene (6 bases). Trimming pared 2 bases from V and 0 bases from J, leaving 8 bases between. Germline V lookup: CDR1 MDHEN, CDR2 SYDVKM. This CDR3 has 14 amino acids. The CDR3 region has the DNA TGTGCCAGCAGTTTAATGGGGGCCTCCTACGAGCAGTACTTC. The encoded protein is CASSLMGASYEQYF.

The rearrangement links TRBV19 to TRBJ2-3, with D hard to call. With 5 bases removed from V and 7 bases from J, the gap between germline ends came to 10 bases. Germline V gene sequence: CDR1 LNHDA, CDR2 SQIVND (reference sequence). The CDR3 runs to 12 residues. CDR3 protein: CASSPSVNTQYF. The CDR3 nucleotides are TGTGCCAGTAGTCCAAGTGTTAATACGCAGTATTTT.